Listed here are 8 T cell receptor beta chains from one sample, sequenced in a study of T cell changes during pregnancy in multiple sclerosis. Here immunoSEQ multiplex PCR was the method, and the copy in TCRdb shows in-frame clones only, minus some. The repertoire holds tens of thousands of clones, almost 95% seen once, with 2.5% to 3% in the top ten. This specimen was peripheral blood, taken in the third trimester of pregnancy. The receptors shown here come from a female donor in good health, enrolled as a control in a pregnancy study.

The chain links TRBV28 to TRBJ1-6; no definite D call. V was trimmed by 6 bases and J by 4 bases, leaving 7 bases between them. CDR3 size: 13 residues. CDR1 is MDHEN, CDR2 SYDVKM, per germline. This chain's CDR3 is CASRDGYNSPLHF. In DNA, the CDR3 is TGTGCCAGCAGAGACGGGTATAATTCACCCCTCCACTTT.

A few counts support this clone. This rearrangement joins TRBV10-1 to TRBJ2-2; 9 bases match TRBD1. The trim removed 9 bases at V and 5 bases at J, leaving 4 bases unmatched. This CDR3 region has 13 residues. CDR1 is WNHNN and CDR2 is SYGVQD in the germline V gene (reference sequence). The CDR3 sequence: CASGTGRTGELFF. DNA for the CDR3: TGCGCCAGTGGGACAGGGAGGACCGGGGAGCTGTTTTTT.

The V and J genes are TRBV7-9 and TRBJ2-5, with 12 nucleotides matching TRBD1. V dropped 4 bases and J dropped 5; count of bases not matched to a gene: 5. CDR3 length: 15 amino acids. Per germline, CDR1 SEHNR and CDR2 FQNEAQ (reference sequence). CDR3 bases: TGTGCCAGCAGCTGGGGGACAGGGGGCTTGGAGACCCAGTACTTC. Its translation: CASSWGTGGLETQYF. The whole variable domain, filled in from reference TRBV7-9 and TRBJ2-5, reads DTGVSQNPRHKITKRGQNVTFRCDPISEHNRLYWYRQTLGQGPEFLTYFQNEAQLEKSRLLSDRFSAERPKGSFSTLEIQRTEQGDSAMYLCASSWGTGGLETQYFGPGTRLLVL.

This chain connects TRBV7-9 to TRBJ1-6; no definite D call. The germline CDR1 and CDR2 sequences are SEHNR and FQNEAQ (reference sequence). The CDR3 length is 14 residues. V lost 4 bases, J lost 0 bases, and 4 bases lay in between. CDR3 amino acids: CASSSSSYNSPLHF. CDR3 bases: TGTGCCAGCAGCTCCAGCTCCTATAATTCACCCCTCCACTTT.

The rearrangement uses TRBV28 and TRBJ1-1, with D unresolved. The CDR3 runs to 12 residues. From germline, CDR1 is MDHEN and CDR2 SYDVKM. Trimming took 10 bases from V and 10 from J, leaving 19 bases between them. The CDR3, as DNA: TGTGCCACCGGAGTCGGGTCACTGGGAGCTTTCTTT. It yields the protein CATGVGSLGAFF.

CDR3 nucleotides: TGTGCCAGCAGTTTAGAAGGGGCCTCCTACAATGAGCAGTTCTTC. The encoded protein is CASSLEGASYNEQFF. This chain connects TRBV27 to TRBJ2-1, with D possibly TRBD1 on 5 matching bases. The V and J ends lost 2 bases and 0 bases respectively, with 8 bases between them. Germline assignment: CDR1 MNHEY and CDR2 SMNVEV (reference sequence). The CDR3 extends over 15 amino acids.

This clone was found once. The gene calls are TRBV4-1 and TRBJ2-5, with 7 bases lining up with TRBD2. The CDR3 runs to 17 residues. Germline V gives CDR1 MGHRA, CDR2 YSYEKL. Unmatched junction bases numbered 8, after V lost 0 bases and J lost 1 base. CDR3 sequence: CASSQESPAGLQETQYF. DNA of the CDR3: TGCGCCAGCAGCCAAGAAAGTCCAGCGGGGCTCCAAGAGACCCAGTACTTC.

V gene TRBV5-5 combines with J gene TRBJ2-7; tentatively, D is TRBD2 (6 bases). V lost 5 bases, J lost 3 bases, and 9 bases lay in between. The CDR3 spans 12 residues. Germline V gene lookup returns CDR1 SGHKS and CDR2 YYEKEE (reference sequence). CDR3 loop: CASRSEGYEQYF. The CDR3 DNA reads as TGTGCCAGCAGGTCGGAGGGCTACGAGCAGTACTTC.